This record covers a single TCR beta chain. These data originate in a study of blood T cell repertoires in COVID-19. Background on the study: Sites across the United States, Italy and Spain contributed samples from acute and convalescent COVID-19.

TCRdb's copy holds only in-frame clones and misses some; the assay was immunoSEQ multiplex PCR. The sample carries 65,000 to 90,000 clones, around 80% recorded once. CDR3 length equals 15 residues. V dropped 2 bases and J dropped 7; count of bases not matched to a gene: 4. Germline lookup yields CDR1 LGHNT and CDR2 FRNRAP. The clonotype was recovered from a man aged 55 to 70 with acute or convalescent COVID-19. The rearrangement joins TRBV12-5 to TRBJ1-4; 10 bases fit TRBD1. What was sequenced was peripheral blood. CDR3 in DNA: TGTGCTAGTGGTTTGCGACAGGGGGCGCCTGAAAAACTGTTTTTT. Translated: CASGLRQGAPEKLFF.